This T cell receptor beta chain was identified during a study of T-cell memory formation after mild COVID-19. The CDR3 spans 15 residues. Trimming left V 1 base short and J 7 bases short, with 16 bases between. CDR1 is LGHNA and CDR2 is YNFKEQ in the germline V gene. This clonotype came up a few times. What it binds is not known. Regarding the study as a whole: Pre-infection memory held some responding clones, suggesting pre-existing cross-reactive T cells responded. The CD4+ clones that contracted clustered mainly within CM and EM, and the CD8+ clones concentrated in EMRA.

Each CDR3 protein gets one entry after TCRdb re-called the 5' RACE reads with MiXCR. The table lists around 260,000 distinct CDR3 sequences, 15% to 20% of them singletons. This sequence originates from a man between 18 and 29 years old who had mild COVID-19 (a few samples of this study predate the infection). Cell type and time point are not known. Material for sequencing was PBMCs or a T cell subset sorted from them (not recorded which). V is TRBV4-2 and J is TRBJ2-5, with D possibly being TRBD2 (6 bases). CDR3 in DNA: TGTGCCAGCAGCCAAGTACCGTTCGGGCGGGGGACCCAGTACTTC. Residues: CASSQVPFGRGTQYF.